Each of the 3 T cell receptor beta chains below was sequenced from the same sample in a study of cytomegalovirus exposure and HLA in healthy donors. TCRdb's table, derived via immunoSEQ multiplex PCR, lists solely in-frame clones and lacks some. The table has approximately 300,000 clones, just over 85% seen once. The sequencing sample was made of PBMCs. The receptors shown here come from a woman between 18 and 29 years old in good health and CMV-seronegative.

The chain combines TRBV6-5 with TRBJ2-7, with TRBD2 matching 9 bases. V was clipped by 4 bases and J by 2 bases; unmatched bases: 6. This CDR3 is built from 15 residues. Germline CDR1 MNHEY, CDR2 SVGAGI. The CDR3 loop reads CASSSAGGAPYEQYF. The CDR3 DNA is TGTGCCAGCAGTTCTGCGGGAGGGGCCCCCTACGAGCAGTACTTC.

The rearrangement links TRBV19 to TRBJ1-5, with unresolved D. CDR1 is LNHDA and CDR2 is SQIVND in the germline V gene (reference sequence). Trimming removed 4 bases from V and 0 bases from J, with 10 bases in between. The CDR3 totals 15 residues. CDR3 residues: CASSKSHSSNQPQHF. Here the CDR3 DNA reads TGTGCCAGTAGTAAAAGCCACAGTAGCAATCAGCCCCAGCATTTT.

This chain links TRBV4-1 with TRBJ2-1; 14 positions agree with TRBD2. CDR1 MGHRA and CDR2 YSYEKL come from the germline V gene. The CDR3 spans 18 residues. Trimming at V came to 4 bases and at J to 2 bases, leaving 7 bases not matched to a gene. The CDR3 bases are TGCGCCAGCAGCCCCGGGACTAGCGGGAGTTACACCTACAATGAGCAGTTCTTC. Protein sequence: CASSPGTSGSYTYNEQFF.